The 10 T cell receptor beta chains below were found in one sample sequenced in a study of blood T cell repertoires in COVID-19. TCRdb's table, derived via immunoSEQ multiplex PCR, lists solely in-frame clones and lacks some. The profile shows 200,000 or so clones, over 75% of them singletons. The sample was peripheral blood. Receptor source: a man aged 50-60 years with acute or convalescent COVID-19.

This clone was detected only once. The chain couples TRBV5-5 to TRBJ2-1; a weak D match, TRBD2 (6 bases). This CDR3 is 18 amino acids long. Trimming pared 1 base from V and 1 base from J, leaving 18 bases between. The germline CDR1 and CDR2 sequences are SGHKS and YYEKEE (reference sequence). The CDR3 DNA sequence: TGTGCCAGCAGCTTGTGGGCACTGGCGGGGACTTCCTACAATGAGCAGTTCTTC. Protein sequence: CASSLWALAGTSYNEQFF.

The rearrangement uses TRBV5-6 and TRBJ2-5; 8 nucleotides agree with TRBD2. Germline CDR1 and CDR2: SGHDT and YYEEEE. The length of the CDR3 is 16 residues. The V gene end was trimmed by 2 bases and the J gene end by 2 bases; junction bases not matched to a gene: 8. The CDR3 here is CASSLVAGGVQETQYF. The CDR3 DNA reads TGTGCCAGCAGCTTAGTTGCGGGGGGTGTTCAAGAGACCCAGTACTTC. The full variable domain, rest sourced from reference TRBV5-6 and TRBJ2-5, is DAGVTQSPTHLIKTRGQQVTLRCSPKSGHDTVSWYQQALGQGPQFIFQYYEEEERQRGNFPDRFSGHQFPNYSSELNVNALLLGDSALYLCASSLVAGGVQETQYFGPGTRLLVL.

The V call is TRBV2, the J call TRBJ1-2; D is possibly TRBD1 (5 bases). With 6 bases removed from V and 6 bases from J, the gap between germline ends came to 20 bases. The CDR3 runs 15 residues. Germline-derived CDR1 and CDR2 are SNHLY and FYNNEI. For the CDR3, the DNA is TGTGCCAGCAGCCGGGACCAATTCACGGGAGATGGCTACACCTTC. Translating it yields CASSRDQFTGDGYTF.

The CDR3 bases are TGCAGCGTTGCAGGGGCGGGAGAGACCCAGTACTTC. It codes for CSVAGAGETQYF. The chain joins TRBV29-1 to TRBJ2-5, with D possibly TRBD1 on 6 matching bases. The CDR3 length is 12 residues. Germline V gene sequence: CDR1 SQVTM, CDR2 ANQGSEA. V lost 4 bases and J lost 4, with 10 bases in between. The variable domain in full, completed from reference TRBV29-1 and TRBJ2-5, reads SAVISQKPSRDICQRGTSLTIQCQVDSQVTMMFWYRQQPGQSLTLIATANQGSEATYESGFVIDKFPISRPNLTFSTLTVSNMSPEDSSIYLCSVAGAGETQYFGPGTRLLVL.

This clone appeared a single time. The chain is built from TRBV30 and TRBJ2-1; no firm D call. The CDR3 covers 14 residues. V gave up 0 bases and J gave up 6 bases, with 12 bases separating them. Germline-derived CDR1 and CDR2 are GTSNPN and SVGIG (reference sequence). The CDR3 reads CAWSVRRKVNEQFF. DNA for the CDR3: TGTGCCTGGAGTGTACGGAGAAAGGTCAATGAGCAGTTCTTC.

Only one count was recorded for this clone. The chain carries TRBV30 and TRBJ1-4; D is perhaps TRBD1 (6 bases). Germline CDR1 reads GTSNPN; CDR2 reads SVGIG (reference sequence). V gave up 0 bases and J gave up 6 bases, with 11 bases separating them. This CDR3 comprises 14 residues. This chain's CDR3 is CAWSVTQGYEKLFF. Written as DNA, the CDR3 is TGTGCCTGGAGTGTGACCCAGGGGTATGAAAAACTGTTTTTT.

The rearrangement joins TRBV4-1 to TRBJ1-5; 12 positions agree with TRBD1. The CDR3 has 16 residues. The germline gives CDR1 MGHRA, CDR2 YSYEKL. The ends lost 4 bases at V and 6 bases at J; junction bases unmatched: 7. The CDR3 nucleotides are TGCGCCAGCAGCCCGGGACAGGGGGCGGAAGGTCAGCCCCAGCATTTT. Amino acids: CASSPGQGAEGQPQHF.

The DNA for the CDR3 is TGTGCCAGCAGCGCTTGGACTAGCCAAGAAGAAGAGACCCAGTACTTC. It yields the protein CASSAWTSQEEETQYF. The chain carries TRBV6-6 and TRBJ2-5; 8 nucleotides align to TRBD2. This CDR3 region has 16 residues. The V gene end was trimmed by 6 bases and the J gene end by 3 bases; junction bases not matched to a gene: 12. Germline V gene data show CDR1 as MNHNY and CDR2 as SVGAGI (reference sequence).

The chain has TRBV5-1 and TRBJ1-5; D might be TRBD1 (5 bases). The germline V and J ends were trimmed by 3 bases and 1 base, with 11 bases remaining between them. The germline V gene has CDR1 SGHRS and CDR2 YFSETQ. There are 15 residues in the CDR3. The CDR3 DNA reads as TGCGCCAGCAGCTGGGGACTGGGGAGCAATCAGCCCCAGCATTTT. Amino acids: CASSWGLGSNQPQHF. The full variable domain, completed using reference TRBV5-1 and TRBJ1-5, is KAGVTQTPRYLIKTRGQQVTLSCSPISGHRSVSWYQQTPGQGLQFLFEYFSETQRNKGNFPGRFSGRQFSNSRSEMNVSTLELGDSALYLCASSWGLGSNQPQHFGDGTRLSIL.

This chain links TRBV27 with TRBJ1-1; no clear D. Germline V gives CDR1 MNHEY, CDR2 SMNVEV (reference sequence). V was trimmed by 3 bases and J by 2 bases, leaving 10 bases between them. The CDR3 extends over 14 amino acids. The CDR3 region has the DNA TGTGCCAGCAGTTTGTGGCGGGAAAACACTGAAGCTTTCTTT. Protein sequence: CASSLWRENTEAFF.